The 23 T cell receptor beta chains reported below all come from one sample, sequenced in a study of shared clonotypes between healthy human individuals. Clones were read by immunoSEQ multiplex PCR, and TCRdb kept only the in-frame ones, dropping some. The data show about half a million clones, roughly 78% seen once. Sequenced sample: PBMCs. The receptors were gathered from a woman in her 40s in good health. Some clones in this sample may be carry-over from other donors' samples.

The J gene is TRBJ1-5, the V gene TRBV30; TRBD1 matches at 7 bases. Germline V gene data show CDR1 as GTSNPN and CDR2 as SVGIG (reference sequence). The CDR3 sequence is 15 residues long. V was pared by 0 bases and J by 5 bases, with 7 bases of the junction left unmatched. The CDR3 sequence: CAWSVRQGGDQPQHF. CDR3 bases: TGTGCCTGGAGTGTACGACAGGGTGGAGATCAGCCCCAGCATTTT.

The sample holds many counts of this clone. The germline gene is not matched at one end of the junction; a read error may be the cause. The gene calls are TRBV7-7 and TRBJ1-3; D gene ambiguous. This CDR3 has 15 residues. Germline values: CDR1 SSHAT, CDR2 FNYEAQ (reference sequence). The CDR3 loop reads CASSLSMSSGNTIYF. DNA of the CDR3: TGTGCTAGCAGCTTAAGTATGAGCTCTGGAAACACCATATATTTT.

This clone was observed many times. This sequence joins TRBV4-2 and TRBJ2-5; 8 positions agree with TRBD2. The CDR3 contains 15 residues. CDR1 and CDR2 from the germline V gene are LGHNA and YNFKEQ. Germline trimming cut 0 bases from V and 7 bases from J; bases unmatched to any gene: 7. The CDR3 here is CASSQDLREGVTQYF. Written as DNA, the CDR3 is TGTGCCAGCAGCCAAGATCTTCGGGAGGGCGTGACCCAGTACTTC.

The rearrangement joins TRBV10-3 to TRBJ2-3; 7 nucleotides agree with TRBD2. The CDR3 runs 15 residues. Unmatched junction bases numbered 11, after V lost 1 base and J lost 10 bases. The germline CDR1 and CDR2 sequences are ENHRY and SYGVKD. CDR3: CAISEWLGGSISQYF. The CDR3 nucleotides are TGTGCCATCAGTGAGTGGCTAGGCGGGAGTATCTCGCAGTATTTT.

This clone was recorded a few times. This chain connects TRBV7-8 to TRBJ2-1; 12 nucleotides line up with TRBD2. Germline-derived CDR1 and CDR2 are SGHVS and FQNEAQ. CDR3 length: 20 residues. Losses at the gene ends were 5 bases for V and 3 bases for J; bases not matched to a gene: 17. Written as DNA, the CDR3 is TGTGCCAGCAGCCTCTACTCAAGCTCCTCGACTAGCGGGAGCTACAATGAGCAGTTCTTC. This gives the protein CASSLYSSSSTSGSYNEQFF.

The genes are TRBV6-1 and TRBJ2-1, with TRBD2 as a possible D gene (7 bases). The CDR3 loop spans 16 amino acids. The V end lost 2 bases, the J end lost 1 base, and 12 bases lay between the germline ends. The germline V gene encodes CDR1 MNHNS and CDR2 SASEGT. In nucleotides, the CDR3 is TGTGCCAGCAGTGAACTTGCGGGGGCGTCCTACAATGAGCAGTTCTTC. As protein: CASSELAGASYNEQFF.

The rearrangement joins TRBV5-1 to TRBJ1-1; 9 bases are shared with TRBD1. The V and J ends lost 6 bases and 7 bases, in that order; junction bases with no gene match: 7. The CDR3 loop spans 13 amino acids. Germline values: CDR1 SGHRS, CDR2 YFSETQ. CDR3 in amino acids: CASMGQGAVEAFF. CDR3 nucleotide sequence: TGCGCCAGCATGGGACAGGGCGCAGTTGAAGCTTTCTTT.

This chain joins TRBV27 and TRBJ1-4; D may be TRBD1 (5 bases). The germline V and J ends were trimmed by 7 bases and 8 bases, with 20 bases remaining between them. Germline CDR1 and CDR2: MNHEY and SMNVEV (reference sequence). The CDR3 consists of 15 residues. The CDR3 here is CASTEHGAGGEKLFF. The CDR3 coding sequence is TGTGCCAGCACCGAACACGGGGCTGGGGGGGAAAAACTGTTTTTT.

This clone was detected a few times. The chain joins TRBV14 to TRBJ1-5; no firm D call. V was cut by 0 bases and J by 3 bases, with 12 bases left in between. Germline V gives CDR1 SGHDN, CDR2 FVKESK. This CDR3 region has 16 residues. The CDR3 protein is CASSQDDWESNQPQHF. The CDR3 DNA reads as TGTGCCAGCAGCCAAGACGATTGGGAATCCAATCAGCCCCAGCATTTT.

A single count supports this clone. The CDR3 loop is CASTLLSGRADEQFF. The CDR3 DNA sequence: TGTGCCAGCACCCTCTTAAGCGGGAGGGCCGATGAGCAGTTCTTC. The chain has TRBV28 and TRBJ2-1, with 10 bases fitting TRBD2. The trim removed 7 bases at V and 8 bases at J, leaving 11 bases unmatched. The germline CDR1 and CDR2 sequences are MDHEN and SYDVKM. The CDR3 runs 15 residues.

This clone occurred once. The gene calls are TRBV28 and TRBJ1-2; no reliable D call. CDR1 is MDHEN and CDR2 is SYDVKM in the germline V gene. The length of the CDR3 is 15 residues. Trimming cost V 6 bases and J 3 bases, with 17 bases left between them. CDR3 in amino acids: CASSPPAGPHYGYTF. In DNA form, the CDR3 reads TGTGCCAGCAGCCCTCCCGCCGGGCCCCACTATGGCTACACCTTC.

J is TRBJ1-2 and V is TRBV5-1; 10 nucleotides align to TRBD1. Germline V gene lookup returns CDR1 SGHRS and CDR2 YFSETQ. With V trimmed by 0 bases and J by 6 bases, 8 bases remained unmatched. This CDR3 region has 16 residues. CDR3: CASSLERGTGVDGYTF. The CDR3 coding sequence is TGCGCCAGCAGCTTGGAAAGGGGGACAGGGGTCGATGGCTACACCTTC.

The gene calls are TRBV9 and TRBJ2-7; 10 bases align to TRBD1. Germline CDR1 reads SGDLS; CDR2 reads YYNGEE. This CDR3 has 13 amino acids. V gave up 5 bases and J gave up 4 bases; unmatched junction bases: 3. The CDR3 DNA follows: TGTGCCAGCAGGAGGGACAGGGGTTACGAGCAGTACTTC. Amino acids: CASRRDRGYEQYF.

This clone was recorded once. This likely reflects a read error, since a far larger clone is one base away. The rearrangement links TRBV5-6 to TRBJ1-1, with a weak D call TRBD1 (6 bases). V was cut by 3 bases and J by 5 bases, with 14 bases left in between. The CDR3 extends over 14 amino acids. CDR1 and CDR2 (germline): SGHDT, YYEEEE. The CDR3: CASSSWGRGTEAFF. The CDR3 DNA sequence: TGTGCCAGCAGCTCATGGGGCAGGGGAACTGAAGCTTTCTTT.

The chain links TRBV29-1 to TRBJ2-7, with no clear D. This CDR3 contains 12 residues. V dropped 1 base and J dropped 3 bases, with 7 bases sitting between them. In germline, CDR1 is SQVTM, CDR2 ANQGSEA. Here the CDR3 reads CSVEVQDYEQYF. For the CDR3, the DNA is TGCAGCGTTGAAGTTCAGGACTACGAGCAGTACTTC.

The chain joins TRBV28 to TRBJ1-2, with D perhaps TRBD1 (5 bases). In germline, CDR1 is MDHEN, CDR2 SYDVKM. CDR3 length: 13 amino acids. V dropped 3 bases and J dropped 7 bases, with 12 bases sitting between them. The CDR3 loop is CASSFRGMGGYTF. The CDR3 bases are TGTGCCAGCAGTTTTCGGGGGATGGGTGGCTACACCTTC.

As regards this clone: In the same sample, other DNA sequences code for this CDR3. The J gene is TRBJ1-2, the V gene TRBV28, with 10 bases identical to TRBD1. CDR1 MDHEN and CDR2 SYDVKM come from the germline V gene. The CDR3 has 14 amino acids. Trimming cost V 5 bases and J 4 bases; bases outside gene matches: 4. The DNA of the CDR3 is TGTGCCAGCAGTCCCGGGGACAGGGGCTATGGCTACACCTTC. Translating it yields CASSPGDRGYGYTF.

The chain carries TRBV29-1 and TRBJ2-7; D is perhaps TRBD1 or TRBD2 (5 bases each). The ends were cut back, 6 bases at V and 3 bases at J, with 6 bases in the middle. CDR3 length: 10 amino acids. Per germline, CDR1 SQVTM and CDR2 ANQGSEA. The CDR3 region is CSVGDYEQYF. CDR3 bases: TGCAGCGTGGGGGACTACGAGCAGTACTTC.

The J gene is TRBJ1-3, the V gene TRBV18; D unclear. CDR3 length: 15 residues. The V end lost 2 bases, the J end lost 0 bases, and 8 bases lay between the germline ends. Germline loops: CDR1 KGHSH, CDR2 LQKENI. The CDR3 spells CASSPFTVSGNTIYF. The CDR3 DNA is TGTGCCAGCTCACCATTTACAGTCTCTGGAAACACCATATATTTT.

The rearrangement links TRBV7-9 to TRBJ2-7; a possible D gene is TRBD2 (6 bases). Per germline, CDR1 SEHNR and CDR2 FQNEAQ (reference sequence). The CDR3 loop spans 16 amino acids. V was trimmed by 3 bases and J by 4 bases, leaving 19 bases between them. CDR3 coding DNA: TGTGCCAGCAGCTTGTGGATTGGGGGGAGTTCGTACGAGCAGTACTTC. Protein product: CASSLWIGGSSYEQYF. The full variable domain, rest sourced from reference TRBV7-9 and TRBJ2-7, is DTGVSQNPRHKITKRGQNVTFRCDPISEHNRLYWYRQTLGQGPEFLTYFQNEAQLEKSRLLSDRFSAERPKGSFSTLEIQRTEQGDSAMYLCASSLWIGGSSYEQYFGPGTRLTVT.

The chain links TRBV28 to TRBJ2-6; D is perhaps TRBD2 (6 bases). V gave up 2 bases and J gave up 4 bases, with 9 bases separating them. The CDR3 totals 15 residues. Germline V gene data show CDR1 as MDHEN and CDR2 as SYDVKM. The CDR3 region is CASSLGGNGANVLTF. The CDR3 DNA reads as TGTGCCAGCAGTTTAGGGGGGAACGGGGCCAACGTCCTGACTTTC.

The chain links TRBV2 to TRBJ2-7; 10 positions agree with TRBD1. V lost 6 bases and J lost 3; bases outside the gene matches: 8. CDR1 and CDR2 (germline): SNHLY, FYNNEI. The CDR3 sequence is 15 residues long. CDR3 protein: CASRGRDRGHYEQYF. The CDR3 DNA is TGTGCCAGCAGGGGCCGAGACAGGGGGCACTACGAGCAGTACTTC. Complete variable domain (other parts from reference TRBV2 and TRBJ2-7): EPEVTQTPSHQVTQMGQEVILRCVPISNHLYFYWYRQILGQKVEFLVSFYNNEISEKSEIFDDQFSVERPDGSNFTLKIRSTKLEDSAMYFCASRGRDRGHYEQYFGPGTRLTVT.

The table lists this clone with a count of one. The gene calls are TRBV9 and TRBJ2-3; TRBD1 or TRBD2 may be the D gene (5 bases each). The CDR3 runs 16 residues. Germline CDR1 and CDR2: SGDLS and YYNGEE. Trimming shortened V by 0 bases and J by 0 bases, and 11 bases separated the two germline ends. The chain's CDR3 is CASSVAGRASTDTQYF. Here the CDR3 DNA reads TGTGCCAGCAGCGTAGCAGGGAGAGCTAGCACAGATACGCAGTATTTT.